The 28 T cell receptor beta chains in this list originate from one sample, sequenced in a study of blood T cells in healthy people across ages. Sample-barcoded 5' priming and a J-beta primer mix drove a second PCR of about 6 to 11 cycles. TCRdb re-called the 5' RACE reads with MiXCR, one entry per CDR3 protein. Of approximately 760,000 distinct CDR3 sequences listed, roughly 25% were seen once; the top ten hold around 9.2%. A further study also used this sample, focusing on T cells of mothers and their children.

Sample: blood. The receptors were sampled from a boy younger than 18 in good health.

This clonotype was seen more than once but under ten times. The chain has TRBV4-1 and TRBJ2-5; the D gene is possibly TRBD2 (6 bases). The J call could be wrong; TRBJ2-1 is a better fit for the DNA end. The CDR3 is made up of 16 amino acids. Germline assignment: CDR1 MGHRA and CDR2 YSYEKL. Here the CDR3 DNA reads TGCGCCAGCAGCCATCCGGGACTGGGCACCTACAATGAGCAGTTCTTC. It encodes CASSHPGLGTYNEQFF.

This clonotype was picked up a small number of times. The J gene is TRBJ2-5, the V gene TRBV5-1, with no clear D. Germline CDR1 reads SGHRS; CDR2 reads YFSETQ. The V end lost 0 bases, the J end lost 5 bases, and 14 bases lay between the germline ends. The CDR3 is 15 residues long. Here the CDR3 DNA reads TGCGCCAGCAGCTTGGGGGCGGAGTATGTGGAGACCCAGTACTTC. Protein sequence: CASSLGAEYVETQYF. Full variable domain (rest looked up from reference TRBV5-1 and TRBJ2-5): KAGVTQTPRYLIKTRGQQVTLSCSPISGHRSVSWYQQTPGQGLQFLFEYFSETQRNKGNFPGRFSGRQFSNSRSEMNVSTLELGDSALYLCASSLGAEYVETQYFGPGTRLLVL.

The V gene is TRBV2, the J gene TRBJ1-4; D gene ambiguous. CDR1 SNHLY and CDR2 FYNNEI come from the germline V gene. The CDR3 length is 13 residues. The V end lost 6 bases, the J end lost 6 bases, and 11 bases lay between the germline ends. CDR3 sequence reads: CASRPGEYEKLFF. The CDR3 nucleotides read TGTGCCAGCAGACCCGGGGAGTATGAAAAACTGTTTTTT.

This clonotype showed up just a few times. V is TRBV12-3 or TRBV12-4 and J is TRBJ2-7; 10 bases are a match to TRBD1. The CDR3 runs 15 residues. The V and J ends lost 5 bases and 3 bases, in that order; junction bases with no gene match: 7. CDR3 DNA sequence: TGTGCCAGCAGTCGAAGGGACAGGGGATACTACGAGCAGTACTTC. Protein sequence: CASSRRDRGYYEQYF.

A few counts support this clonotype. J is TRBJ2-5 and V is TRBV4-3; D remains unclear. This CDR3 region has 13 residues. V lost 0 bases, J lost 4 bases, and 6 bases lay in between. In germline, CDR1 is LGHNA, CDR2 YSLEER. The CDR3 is CASSQDQGETQYF. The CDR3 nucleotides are TGCGCCAGCAGCCAAGATCAAGGAGAGACCCAGTACTTC.

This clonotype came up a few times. The CDR3 sequence is CASGTGNEQFF. The CDR3 coding sequence is TGTGCCAGCGGTACCGGCAATGAGCAGTTCTTC. The chain has TRBV7-9 and TRBJ2-1, with D unclear. The length of the CDR3 is 11 residues. The V gene's germline CDR1 is SEHNR and CDR2 FQNEAQ (reference sequence). Trimming removed 8 bases from V and 6 bases from J, with 8 bases in between.

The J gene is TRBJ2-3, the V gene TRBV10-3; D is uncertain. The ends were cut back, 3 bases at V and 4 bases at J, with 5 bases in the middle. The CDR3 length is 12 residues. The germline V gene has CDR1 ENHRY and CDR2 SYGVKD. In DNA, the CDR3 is TGTGCCATCAGTGATGTTTCAGATACGCAGTATTTT. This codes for CAISDVSDTQYF.

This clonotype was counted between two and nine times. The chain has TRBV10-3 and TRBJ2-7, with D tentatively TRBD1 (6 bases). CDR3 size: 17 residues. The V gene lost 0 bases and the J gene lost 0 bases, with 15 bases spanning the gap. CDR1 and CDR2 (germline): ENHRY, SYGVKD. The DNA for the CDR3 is TGTGCCATCAGTGAGTCGGGGCAGGGGCTAATCTCCTACGAGCAGTACTTC. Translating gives CAISESGQGLISYEQYF.

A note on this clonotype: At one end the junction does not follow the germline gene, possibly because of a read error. CDR3 coding DNA: TGTGCTAGCAGCTTAGCGGGAGTTTGGAATGAGCAGTTCTTC. It yields the protein CASSLAGVWNEQFF. J is TRBJ2-1 and V is TRBV7-7; TRBD2 matches 9 bases. From germline, CDR1 is SSHAT and CDR2 FNYEAQ (reference sequence). The CDR3 extends over 14 amino acids.

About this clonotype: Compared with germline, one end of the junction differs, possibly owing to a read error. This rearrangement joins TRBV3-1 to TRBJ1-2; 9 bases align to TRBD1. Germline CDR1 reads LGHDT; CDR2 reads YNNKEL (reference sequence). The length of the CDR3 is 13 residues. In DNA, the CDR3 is TGTGCCAGCAGCCCCACAGGGGGCTATGACTACACCTTC. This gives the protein CASSPTGGYDYTF.

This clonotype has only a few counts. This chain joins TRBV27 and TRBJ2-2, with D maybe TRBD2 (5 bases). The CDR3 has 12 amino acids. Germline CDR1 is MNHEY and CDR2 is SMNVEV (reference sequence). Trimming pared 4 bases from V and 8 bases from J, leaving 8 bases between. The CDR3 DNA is TGTGCCAGCAGTTCTCGGGGAGGGGAGCTGTTTTTT. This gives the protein CASSSRGGELFF.

CDR3 coding DNA: TGTGCCAGCAGCTTTCTAGCGGGACCCGCCGGCGAGCAGTACTTC. Translation gives CASSFLAGPAGEQYF. This sequence joins TRBV7-6 and TRBJ2-7, with 9 nucleotides matching TRBD2. Germline trimming cut 3 bases from V and 6 bases from J; bases unmatched to any gene: 9. The CDR3 has 15 amino acids. CDR1 and CDR2 from the germline V gene are SGHVS and FNYEAQ. The whole variable domain, filled in from reference TRBV7-6 and TRBJ2-7, reads GAGVSQSPRYKVTKRGQDVALRCDPISGHVSLYWYRQALGQGPEFLTYFNYEAQQDKSGLPNDRFSAERPEGSISTLTIQRTEQRDSAMYRCASSFLAGPAGEQYFGPGTRLTVT.

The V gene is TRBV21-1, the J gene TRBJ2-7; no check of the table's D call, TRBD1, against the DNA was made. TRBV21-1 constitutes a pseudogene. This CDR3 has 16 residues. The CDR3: CASSKNLGGQVYEQYF. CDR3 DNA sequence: TGTGCCAGCAGCAAAAACCTCGGGGGACAGGTTTACGAGCAGTACTTC.

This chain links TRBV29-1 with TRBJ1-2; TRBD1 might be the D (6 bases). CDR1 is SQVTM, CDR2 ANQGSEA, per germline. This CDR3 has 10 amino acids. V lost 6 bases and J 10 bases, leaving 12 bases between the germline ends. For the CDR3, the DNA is TGCAGCGTCATACGACAGGACTACACCTTC. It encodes CSVIRQDYTF.

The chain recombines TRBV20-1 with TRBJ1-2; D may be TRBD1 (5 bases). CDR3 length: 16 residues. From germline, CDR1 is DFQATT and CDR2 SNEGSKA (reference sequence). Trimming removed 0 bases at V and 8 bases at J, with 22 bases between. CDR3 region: CSARDREIEGARGYTF. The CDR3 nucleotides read TGCAGTGCTAGAGATAGGGAGATTGAAGGGGCGCGGGGCTACACCTTC.

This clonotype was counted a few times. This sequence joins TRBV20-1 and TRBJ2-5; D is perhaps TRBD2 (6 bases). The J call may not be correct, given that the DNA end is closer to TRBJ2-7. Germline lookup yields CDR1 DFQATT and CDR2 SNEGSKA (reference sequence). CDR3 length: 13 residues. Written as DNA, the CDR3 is TGCAGTGCTCGAACCGGGACTTTGAGCGAGCAGTACTTC. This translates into CSARTGTLSEQYF.

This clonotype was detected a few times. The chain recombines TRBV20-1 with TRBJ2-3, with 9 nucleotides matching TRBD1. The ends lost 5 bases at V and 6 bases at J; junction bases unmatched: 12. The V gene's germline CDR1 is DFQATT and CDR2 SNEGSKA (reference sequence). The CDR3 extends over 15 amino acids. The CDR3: CSAAPGTGYMDTQYF. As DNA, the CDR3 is TGCAGTGCTGCTCCCGGGACAGGGTACATGGATACGCAGTATTTT.

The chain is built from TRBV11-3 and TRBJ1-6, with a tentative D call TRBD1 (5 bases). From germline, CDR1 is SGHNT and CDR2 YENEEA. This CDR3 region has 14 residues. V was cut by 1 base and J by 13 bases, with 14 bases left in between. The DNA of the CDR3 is TGTGCCAGCAGCTTAGCGGTTGAGGGGTTCCCCCTCCACTTT. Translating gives CASSLAVEGFPLHF. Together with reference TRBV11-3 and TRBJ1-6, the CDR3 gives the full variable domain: EAGVVQSPRYKIIEKKQPVAFWCNPISGHNTLYWYLQNLGQGPELLIRYENEEAVDDSQLPKDRFSAERLKGVDSTLKIQPAELGDSAVYLCASSLAVEGFPLHFGNGTRLTVT.

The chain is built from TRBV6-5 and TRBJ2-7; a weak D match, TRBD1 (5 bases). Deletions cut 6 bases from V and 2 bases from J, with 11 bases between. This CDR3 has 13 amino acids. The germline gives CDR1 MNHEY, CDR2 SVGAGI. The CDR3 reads CASSPTDTYEQYF. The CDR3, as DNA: TGTGCCAGCAGCCCGACAGATACCTACGAGCAGTACTTC.

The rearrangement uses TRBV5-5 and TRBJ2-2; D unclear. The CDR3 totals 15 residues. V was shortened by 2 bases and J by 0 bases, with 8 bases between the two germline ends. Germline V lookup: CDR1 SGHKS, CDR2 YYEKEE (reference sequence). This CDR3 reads CASSFRLANTGELFF. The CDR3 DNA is TGTGCCAGCAGCTTTAGGCTAGCGAACACCGGGGAGCTGTTTTTT.

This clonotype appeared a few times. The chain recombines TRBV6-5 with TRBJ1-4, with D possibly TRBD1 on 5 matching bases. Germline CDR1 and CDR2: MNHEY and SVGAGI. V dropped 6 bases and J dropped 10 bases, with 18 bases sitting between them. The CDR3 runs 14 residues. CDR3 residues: CASRGGKGGVKLFF. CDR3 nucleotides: TGTGCCAGCAGGGGAGGGAAGGGAGGGGTAAAACTGTTTTTT.

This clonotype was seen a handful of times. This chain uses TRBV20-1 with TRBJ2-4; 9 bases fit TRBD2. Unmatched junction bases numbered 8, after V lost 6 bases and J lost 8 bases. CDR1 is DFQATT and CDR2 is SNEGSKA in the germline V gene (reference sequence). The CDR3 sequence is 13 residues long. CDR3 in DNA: TGCAGTGCGCCCGGACTAGCGAAGGACATTCAGTACTTC. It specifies CSAPGLAKDIQYF.

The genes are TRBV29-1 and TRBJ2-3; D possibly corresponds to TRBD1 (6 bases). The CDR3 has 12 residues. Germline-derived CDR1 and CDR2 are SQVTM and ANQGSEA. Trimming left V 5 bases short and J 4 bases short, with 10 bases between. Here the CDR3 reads CSVLDSPDTQYF. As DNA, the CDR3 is TGCAGCGTTCTGGACAGCCCAGATACGCAGTATTTT.

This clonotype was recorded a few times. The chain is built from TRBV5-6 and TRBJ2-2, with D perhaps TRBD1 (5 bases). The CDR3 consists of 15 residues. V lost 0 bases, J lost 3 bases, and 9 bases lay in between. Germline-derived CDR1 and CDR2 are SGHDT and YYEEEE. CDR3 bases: TGTGCCAGCAGCTTGGTAGGGGCAGACACCGGGGAGCTGTTTTTT. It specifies CASSLVGADTGELFF.

The CDR3 reads CSARTIPEQFF. CDR3 nucleotide sequence: TGCAGCGCCAGGACTATTCCTGAGCAGTTCTTC. The chain has TRBV29-1 and TRBJ2-5; TRBD2 is a possible D gene (6 bases). The J call may be in error: the DNA end matches TRBJ2-1 better. The germline V gene encodes CDR1 SQVTM and CDR2 ANQGSEA. CDR3 size: 11 residues.

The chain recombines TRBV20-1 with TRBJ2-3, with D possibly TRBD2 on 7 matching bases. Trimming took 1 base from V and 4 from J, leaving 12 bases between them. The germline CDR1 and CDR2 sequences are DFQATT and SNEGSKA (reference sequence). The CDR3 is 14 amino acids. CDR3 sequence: CSARGEGVPDTQYF. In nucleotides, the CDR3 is TGCAGTGCTAGAGGGGAGGGGGTTCCAGATACGCAGTATTTT.

CDR3 DNA sequence: TGTGCCAGCAGTTCGTCAAGACTCTTCTACGAGCAGTACTTC. Residues: CASSSSRLFYEQYF. The rearrangement joins TRBV12-3 or TRBV12-4 to TRBJ2-5; D not resolved. Judging by the DNA end, TRBJ2-7 fits better; the J call may be wrong. CDR3 length: 14 residues.

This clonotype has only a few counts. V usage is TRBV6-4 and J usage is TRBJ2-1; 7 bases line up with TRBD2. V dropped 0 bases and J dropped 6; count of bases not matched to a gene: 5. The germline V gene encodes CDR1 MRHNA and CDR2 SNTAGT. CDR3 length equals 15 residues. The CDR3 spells CASSDSGGVGNEQFF. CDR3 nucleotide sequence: TGTGCCAGCAGTGACTCTGGGGGGGTAGGCAATGAGCAGTTCTTC.